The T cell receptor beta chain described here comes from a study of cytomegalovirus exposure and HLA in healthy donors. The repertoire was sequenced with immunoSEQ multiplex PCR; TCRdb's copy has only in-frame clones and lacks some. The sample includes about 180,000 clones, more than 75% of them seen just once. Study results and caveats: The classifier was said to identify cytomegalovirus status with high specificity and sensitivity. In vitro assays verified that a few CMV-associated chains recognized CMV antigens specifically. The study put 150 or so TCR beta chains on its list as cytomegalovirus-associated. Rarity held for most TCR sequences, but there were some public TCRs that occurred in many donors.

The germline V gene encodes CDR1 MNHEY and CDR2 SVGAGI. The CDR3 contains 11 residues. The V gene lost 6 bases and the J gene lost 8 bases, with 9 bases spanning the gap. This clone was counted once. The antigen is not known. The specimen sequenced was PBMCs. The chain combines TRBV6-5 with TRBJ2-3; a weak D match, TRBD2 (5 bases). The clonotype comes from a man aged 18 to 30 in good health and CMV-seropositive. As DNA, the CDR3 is TGTGCCAGCAGCGAGGGCATTACGCAGTATTTT. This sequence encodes CASSEGITQYF.